These 9 T cell receptor beta chains share one sample of origin, sequenced in a study of CD8+ T cells in alopecia areata. Treatment in this sample: oral pan-JAK inhibitor, 5-10 mg twice daily. After isolation, RNA underwent reverse transcription to generate cDNA as the sequencing template. Some clones are missing from TCRdb's copy, which holds only in-frame ones; the method was immunoSEQ multiplex PCR. In the table there are 50,000 to 65,000 clones, around 46% of which are singletons. Material: CD8+ T cells sorted from blood, obtained around week 37, from a patient treated with tofacitinib. The receptors stem from a human donor with alopecia areata.

This clone appeared a single time. This chain joins TRBV5-4 and TRBJ2-7; 7 bases fit TRBD2. This CDR3 comprises 14 residues. The V and J ends lost 9 bases and 5 bases, in that order; junction bases with no gene match: 14. The germline gives CDR1 SGHNT, CDR2 YYREEE (reference sequence). Here the CDR3 reads CATERAGEPNEQYF. The CDR3 nucleotides read TGTGCCACCGAGCGGGCGGGAGAACCGAACGAGCAGTACTTC.

This chain links TRBV5-1 with TRBJ2-7; 9 nucleotides align to TRBD1. This CDR3 comprises 14 residues. CDR1 and CDR2 (germline): SGHRS, YFSETQ. V shed 4 bases, J shed 1 base, and the junction held 3 bases outside the gene matches. The CDR3 loop reads CASSRTGASYEQYF. The CDR3 DNA follows: TGCGCCAGCAGCAGGACAGGGGCGTCCTACGAGCAGTACTTC.

V is TRBV10-3 and J is TRBJ2-7, with D maybe TRBD2 (5 bases). With 3 bases removed from V and 4 bases from J, the gap between germline ends came to 22 bases. The CDR3 has 17 amino acids. Germline V gene data show CDR1 as ENHRY and CDR2 as SYGVKD. CDR3: CAISDPTGEGPGYEQYF. The CDR3 DNA follows: TGTGCCATCAGTGATCCGACGGGTGAGGGCCCCGGGTACGAGCAGTACTTC.

With regard to this clone: One junction end does not reproduce the germline sequence, and a read error may be involved. This chain joins TRBV29-1 and TRBJ2-3; D may match TRBD1 or TRBD2 (5 bases each). The CDR3 is made up of 10 amino acids. Germline CDR1 is SQVTM and CDR2 is ANQGSEA. CDR3: CSVQGAPNSF. CDR3 DNA: TGCAGCGTTCAGGGAGCGCCTAATTCCTTT.

V usage is TRBV25-1 and J usage is TRBJ2-5; 10 positions agree with TRBD2. The CDR3 length is 15 residues. In germline, CDR1 is MGHDK, CDR2 SYGVNS. V shed 4 bases, J shed 4 bases, and the junction held 6 bases outside the gene matches. CDR3 residues: CASSGLAGATETQYF. The CDR3 DNA sequence: TGTGCCAGCAGTGGTCTAGCGGGAGCGACAGAGACCCAGTACTTC.

The chain employs TRBV5-5 and TRBJ1-2, with 12 bases that match TRBD1. J lost 7 bases, V lost 4 bases, and 8 bases had no gene match. The CDR3 runs to 15 residues. Per the germline V gene, CDR1 is SGHKS and CDR2 is YYEKEE (reference sequence). The CDR3 DNA sequence: TGTGCCAGCAGCATCTCGGGACAGGGGGCATCTGGCTACACCTTC. As protein: CASSISGQGASGYTF.

The J gene is TRBJ2-7, the V gene TRBV9; the D gene could be TRBD1 or TRBD2 (5 bases each). The CDR3 contains 14 residues. Trimming removed 4 bases from V and 0 bases from J, with 11 bases in between. Germline V gives CDR1 SGDLS, CDR2 YYNGEE. The CDR3 here is CASSPGTTSYEQYF. CDR3 DNA: TGTGCCAGCAGCCCCGGGACCACCTCCTACGAGCAGTACTTC.

This chain connects TRBV29-1 to TRBJ2-7; D may match TRBD1 or TRBD2 (5 bases each). Germline values: CDR1 SQVTM, CDR2 ANQGSEA. V was trimmed by 4 bases and J by 0 bases, leaving 10 bases between them. CDR3 length: 13 amino acids. The CDR3 spells CSVGGPSSYEQYF. DNA for the CDR3: TGCAGCGTTGGGGGACCGAGCTCCTACGAGCAGTACTTC.

The V and J genes are TRBV15 and TRBJ1-4; D ambiguous. Germline lookup yields CDR1 LNHNV and CDR2 YYDKDF (reference sequence). This CDR3 is built from 15 residues. V shed 5 bases and J shed 6 bases, with 16 bases lying between them. CDR3 nucleotide sequence: TGTGCCACCAGCTGGGCTAAAACGGAGGATGAAAAACTGTTTTTT. Translated: CATSWAKTEDEKLFF.